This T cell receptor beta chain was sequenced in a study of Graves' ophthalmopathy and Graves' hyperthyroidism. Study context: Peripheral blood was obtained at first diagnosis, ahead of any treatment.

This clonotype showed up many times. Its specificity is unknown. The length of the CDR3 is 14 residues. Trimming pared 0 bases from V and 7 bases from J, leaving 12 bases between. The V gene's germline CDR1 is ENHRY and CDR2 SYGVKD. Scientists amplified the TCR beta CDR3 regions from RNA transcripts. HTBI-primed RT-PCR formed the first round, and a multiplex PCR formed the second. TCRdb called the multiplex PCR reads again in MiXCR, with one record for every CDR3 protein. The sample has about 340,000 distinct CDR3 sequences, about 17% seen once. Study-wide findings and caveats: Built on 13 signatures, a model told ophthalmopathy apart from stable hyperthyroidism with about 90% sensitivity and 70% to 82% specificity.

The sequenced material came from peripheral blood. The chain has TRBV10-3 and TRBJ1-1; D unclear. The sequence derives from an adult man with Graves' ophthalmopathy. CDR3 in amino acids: CAISESNDLGEAFF. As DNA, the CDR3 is TGTGCCATCAGTGAGTCGAACGACCTGGGTGAAGCTTTCTTT.